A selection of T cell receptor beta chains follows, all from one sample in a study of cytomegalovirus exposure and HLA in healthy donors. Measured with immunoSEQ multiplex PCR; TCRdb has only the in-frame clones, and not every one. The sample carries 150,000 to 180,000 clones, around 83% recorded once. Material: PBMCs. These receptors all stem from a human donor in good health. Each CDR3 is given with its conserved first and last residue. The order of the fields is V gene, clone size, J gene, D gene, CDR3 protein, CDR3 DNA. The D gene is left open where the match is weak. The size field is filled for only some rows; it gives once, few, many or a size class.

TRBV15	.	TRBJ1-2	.	CATSRKSNYGYTF	TGTGCCACCAGCAGAAAATCGAACTATGGCTACACCTTC
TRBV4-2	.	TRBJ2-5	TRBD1	CASSQVRTGEETQYF	TGTGCCAGCAGCCAGGTTAGGACAGGGGAGGAGACCCAGTACTTC
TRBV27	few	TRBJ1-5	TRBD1	CASSLQGGNQPQHF	TGTGCCAGCAGTTTACAGGGGGGAAATCAGCCCCAGCATTTT
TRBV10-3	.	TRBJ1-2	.	CAISEQGPGYTF	TGTGCCATCAGTGAACAGGGTCCAGGCTACACCTTC
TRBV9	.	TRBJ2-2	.	CASSVAPSGTGELFF	TGTGCCAGCAGCGTAGCCCCGTCCGGCACCGGGGAGCTGTTTTTT
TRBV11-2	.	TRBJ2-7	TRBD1	CASSLRSGTGGSEQYF	TGTGCCAGCAGCTTAAGGTCCGGGACAGGAGGGTCCGAGCAGTACTTC
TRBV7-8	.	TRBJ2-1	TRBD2	CASSTRTSGRKREQFF	TGTGCCAGCAGCACCCGGACTAGCGGGCGAAAGCGGGAGCAGTTCTTC
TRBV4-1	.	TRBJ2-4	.	CASSPDYLAKNIQYF	TGCGCCAGCAGCCCGGACTATCTAGCCAAAAACATTCAGTACTTC
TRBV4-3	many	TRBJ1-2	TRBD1	CASSQDPYRGSLFF	TGCGCCAGCAGCCAAGATCCCTACAGGGGCTCCCTCTTTTTC
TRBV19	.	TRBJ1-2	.	CASSTDRKVNYGYTF	TGTGCCAGTAGTACGGACAGAAAAGTGAACTATGGCTACACCTTC
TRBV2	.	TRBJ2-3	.	CASRTLAEGPGQGQYF	TGTGCCAGCAGGACCTTAGCGGAGGGCCCCGGGCAGGGGCAGTATTTT
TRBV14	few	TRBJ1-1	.	CASSQQGLLTAFF	TGTGCCAGCAGCCAACAGGGCCTTCTGACCGCTTTCTTT
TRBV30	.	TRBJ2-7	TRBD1	CAWTGTGSSYEQYF	TGTGCCTGGACCGGGACAGGGTCTTCCTACGAGCAGTACTTC
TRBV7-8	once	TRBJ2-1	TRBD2	CASSLASLAGVEQFF	TGTGCCAGCAGCTTAGCGTCTCTAGCGGGAGTTGAGCAGTTCTTC
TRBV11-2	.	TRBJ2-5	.	CASSPNTGKETQYF	TGTGCCAGCAGCCCGAATACAGGGAAAGAGACCCAGTACTTC
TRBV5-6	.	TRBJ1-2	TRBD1	CASRDEVDRRANYGYTF	TGTGCCAGCAGGGACGAGGTGGACAGGCGAGCTAACTATGGCTACACCTTC
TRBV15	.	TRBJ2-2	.	CATSNRGGELFF	TGTGCCACCAGCAACCGCGGCGGGGAGCTGTTTTTT
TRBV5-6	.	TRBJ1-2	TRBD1	CASSPGQEGYGYTF	TGTGCCAGCAGTCCGGGACAGGAGGGCTATGGCTACACCTTC
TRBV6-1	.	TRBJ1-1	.	CASSDPGGWDTEAFF	TGTGCCAGCAGTGACCCTGGGGGGTGGGACACTGAAGCTTTCTTT
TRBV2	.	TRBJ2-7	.	CASSLGGPITYEQYF	TGTGCCAGCAGTTTGGGGGGGCCTATTACCTACGAGCAGTACTTC
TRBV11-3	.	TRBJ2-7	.	CASSLGKTSRQYF	TGTGCCAGCAGCCTTGGAAAGACATCCAGACAGTACTTC
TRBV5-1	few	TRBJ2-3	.	CASSSERADTQYF	TGCGCCAGCAGCTCGGAGAGGGCAGATACGCAGTATTTT
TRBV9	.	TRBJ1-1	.	CASRSSDTEAFF	TGTGCCAGCAGAAGCAGCGACACTGAAGCTTTCTTT
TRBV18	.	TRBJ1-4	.	CASSDIGTFNEKLFF	TGTGCCAGCTCAGATATCGGGACATTTAATGAAAAACTGTTTTTT
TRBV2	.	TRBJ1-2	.	CASSEQDYGYTF	TGTGCCAGCAGTGAGCAGGACTATGGCTACACCTTC